This T cell receptor (beta chain) comes out of a study of vaccination effects on CD4 cells after COVID-19. The protocol was immunoSEQ multiplex PCR, while the TCRdb copy is restricted to in-frame clones and leaves out a portion. Of around 37,000 clones listed, roughly 66% are singletons. Per germline, CDR1 KGHSH and CDR2 LQKENI. V dropped 3 bases and J dropped 1 base, with 8 bases sitting between them. CDR3 length equals 14 residues. There are a few counts of this clone. Its antigen is still unknown. Other DNA sequences in this specimen translate into the identical CDR3. Prior to sequencing, the ViraFEST assay stimulated PBMC with viral peptide pools, which expanded the antigen-specific CD4+ T cells. Culture lasted about ten days before CD4+ T cell isolation. PCR-confirmed SARS-CoV-2 infection occurred in the person between March and December 2020.

This sequence joins TRBV18 and TRBJ2-3, with D possibly TRBD2 on 5 matching bases. The TCR was taken from a human donor who had a prior SARS-CoV-2 infection. The material sequenced was CD4+ T cells from PBMCs cultured with a peptide pool, taken before COVID-19 vaccination. In DNA, the CDR3 is TGTGCCAGCTCACCTGGACTCCGCACAGATACGCAGTATTTT. Its protein product is CASSPGLRTDTQYF.